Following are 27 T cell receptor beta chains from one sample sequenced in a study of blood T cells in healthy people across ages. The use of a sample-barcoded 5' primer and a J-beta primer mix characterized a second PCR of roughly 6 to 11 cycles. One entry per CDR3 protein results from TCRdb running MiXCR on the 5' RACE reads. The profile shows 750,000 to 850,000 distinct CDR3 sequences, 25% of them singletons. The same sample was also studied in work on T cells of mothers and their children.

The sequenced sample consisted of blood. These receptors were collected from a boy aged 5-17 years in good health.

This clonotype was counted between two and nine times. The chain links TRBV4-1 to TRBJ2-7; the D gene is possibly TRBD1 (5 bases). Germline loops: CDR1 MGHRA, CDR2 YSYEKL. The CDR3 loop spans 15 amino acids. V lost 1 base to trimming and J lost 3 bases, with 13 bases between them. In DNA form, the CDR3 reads TGCGCCAGCAGCCAAGTCCCGGACACCGGCTACGAGCAGTACTTC. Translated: CASSQVPDTGYEQYF.

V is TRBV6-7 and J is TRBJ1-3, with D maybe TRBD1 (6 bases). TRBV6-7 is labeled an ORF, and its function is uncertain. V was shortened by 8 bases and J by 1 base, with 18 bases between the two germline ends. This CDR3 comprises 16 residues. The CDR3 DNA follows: TGTGCCAGCGCCAAAAGGACAGCCGGTTCTGGAAACACCATATATTTT. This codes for CASAKRTAGSGNTIYF.

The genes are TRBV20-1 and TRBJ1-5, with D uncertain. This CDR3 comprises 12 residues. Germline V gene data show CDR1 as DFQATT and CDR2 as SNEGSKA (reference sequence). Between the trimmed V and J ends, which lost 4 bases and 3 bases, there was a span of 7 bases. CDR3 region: CSAIGNNQPQHF. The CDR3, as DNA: TGCAGTGCTATCGGGAACAATCAGCCCCAGCATTTT.

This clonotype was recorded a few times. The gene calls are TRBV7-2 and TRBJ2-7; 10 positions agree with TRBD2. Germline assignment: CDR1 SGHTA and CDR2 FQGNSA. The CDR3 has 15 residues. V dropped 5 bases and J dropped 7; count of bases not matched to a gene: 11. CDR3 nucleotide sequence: TGTGCCAGCAGCCTAGTAGCGGGAGGAGTGGAGGAGCAGTACTTC. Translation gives CASSLVAGGVEEQYF. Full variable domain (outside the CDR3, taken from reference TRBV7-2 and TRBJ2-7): GAGVSQSPSNKVTEKGKDVELRCDPISGHTALYWYRQSLGQGLEFLIYFQGNSAPDKSGLPSDRFSAERTGGSVSTLTIQRTQQEDSAVYLCASSLVAGGVEEQYFGPGTRLTVT.

CDR3 protein: CASSSNTGSYEQYF. In nucleotides, the CDR3 is TGTGCCAGCAGTTCCAACACGGGCTCCTACGAGCAGTACTTC. The chain recombines TRBV6-2 or TRBV6-3 with TRBJ2-7; no reliable D call. CDR1 and CDR2 (germline): MNHEY, SVGEGT. This CDR3 is built from 14 residues. Trimming left V 4 bases short and J 0 bases short, with 10 bases between.

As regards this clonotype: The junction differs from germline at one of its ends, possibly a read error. The CDR3 is CTSSAGGSLYEQFF. The CDR3 nucleotides read TGTACCAGCAGTGCTGGCGGGAGCTTGTATGAGCAGTTCTTC. The gene calls are TRBV6-1 and TRBJ2-5, with TRBD2 identical over 7 bases. The J call may be wrong; the DNA end is better matched by TRBJ2-1. CDR3 length: 14 residues. Germline values: CDR1 MNHNS, CDR2 SASEGT.

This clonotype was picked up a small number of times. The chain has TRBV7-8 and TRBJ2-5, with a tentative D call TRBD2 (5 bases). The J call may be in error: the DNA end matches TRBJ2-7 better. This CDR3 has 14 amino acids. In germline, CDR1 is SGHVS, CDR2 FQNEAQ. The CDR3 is CASSSTPGVYEQYF. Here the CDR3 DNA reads TGTGCCAGCAGTTCAACTCCCGGGGTTTACGAGCAGTACTTC.

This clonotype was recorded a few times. Here the CDR3 reads CASSPLESPQETQYF. CDR3 DNA: TGTGCCAGCTCCCCCCTAGAGAGCCCTCAAGAGACCCAGTACTTC. The rearrangement uses TRBV18 and TRBJ2-5; D is ambiguous. Trimming cost V 6 bases and J 2 bases, with 16 bases left between them. Germline lookup yields CDR1 KGHSH and CDR2 LQKENI. The CDR3 has 15 amino acids.

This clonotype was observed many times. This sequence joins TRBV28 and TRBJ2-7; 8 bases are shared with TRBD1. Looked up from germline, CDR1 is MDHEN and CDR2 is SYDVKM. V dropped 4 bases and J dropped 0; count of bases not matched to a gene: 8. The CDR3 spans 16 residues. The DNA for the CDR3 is TGTGCCAGCAGTTGGACCCCGGGGACAGGCTCCTACGAGCAGTACTTC. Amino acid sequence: CASSWTPGTGSYEQYF.

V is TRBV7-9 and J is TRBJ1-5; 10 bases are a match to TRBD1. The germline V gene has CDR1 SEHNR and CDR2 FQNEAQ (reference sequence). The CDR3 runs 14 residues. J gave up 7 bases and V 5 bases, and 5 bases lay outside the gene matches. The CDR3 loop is CASSGTGAGQPQHF. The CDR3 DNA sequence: TGTGCCAGCAGCGGGACAGGGGCTGGGCAGCCCCAGCATTTT.

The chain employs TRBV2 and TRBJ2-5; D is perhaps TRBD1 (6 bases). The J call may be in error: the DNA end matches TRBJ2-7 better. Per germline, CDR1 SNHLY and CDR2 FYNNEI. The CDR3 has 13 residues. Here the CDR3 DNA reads TGTGCCAGCGGAGTGGACAGTCTTCCCGAGCAGTACTTC. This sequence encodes CASGVDSLPEQYF.

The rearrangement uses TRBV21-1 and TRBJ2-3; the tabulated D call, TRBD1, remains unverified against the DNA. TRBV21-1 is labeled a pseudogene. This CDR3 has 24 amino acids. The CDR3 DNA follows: TGTGCCAGCAGCAACTTGGGAGACAGGGTCTGGGGGGCATCATCAAAGACTAGCACAGATACGCAGTATTTT. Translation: CASSNLGDRVWGASSKTSTDTQYF.

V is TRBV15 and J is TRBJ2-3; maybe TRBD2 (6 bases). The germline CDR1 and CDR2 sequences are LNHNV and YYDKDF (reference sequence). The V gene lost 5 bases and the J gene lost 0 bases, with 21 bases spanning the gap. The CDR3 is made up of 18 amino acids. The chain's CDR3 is CATSGGEGLAQSTDTQYF. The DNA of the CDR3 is TGTGCCACCAGCGGAGGAGAAGGCCTAGCGCAGAGCACAGATACGCAGTATTTT.

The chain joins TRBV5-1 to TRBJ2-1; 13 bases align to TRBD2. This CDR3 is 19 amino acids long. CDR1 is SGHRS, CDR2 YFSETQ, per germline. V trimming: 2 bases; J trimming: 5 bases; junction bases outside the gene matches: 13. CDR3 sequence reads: CASSLATSGRYLWHNEQFF. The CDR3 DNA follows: TGCGCCAGCAGCTTAGCGACTAGCGGGAGGTACCTCTGGCACAATGAGCAGTTCTTC.

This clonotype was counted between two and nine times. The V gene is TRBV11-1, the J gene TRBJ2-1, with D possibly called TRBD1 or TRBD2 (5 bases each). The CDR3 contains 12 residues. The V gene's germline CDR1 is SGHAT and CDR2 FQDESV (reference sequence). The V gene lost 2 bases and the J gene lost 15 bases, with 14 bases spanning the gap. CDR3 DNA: TGTGCCAGCAGCTTACTGGGGGTCGAGAGGTTCTTC. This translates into CASSLLGVERFF.

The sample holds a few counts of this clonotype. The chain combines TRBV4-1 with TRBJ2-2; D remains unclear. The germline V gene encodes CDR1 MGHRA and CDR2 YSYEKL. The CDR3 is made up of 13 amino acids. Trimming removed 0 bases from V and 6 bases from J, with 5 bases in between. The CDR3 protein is CASSQDHSGELFF. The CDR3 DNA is TGCGCCAGCAGCCAAGATCATTCCGGGGAGCTGTTTTTT.

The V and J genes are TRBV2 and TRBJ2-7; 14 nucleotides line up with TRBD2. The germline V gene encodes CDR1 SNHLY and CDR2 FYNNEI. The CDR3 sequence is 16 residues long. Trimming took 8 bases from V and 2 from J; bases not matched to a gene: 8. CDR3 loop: CASSGLAGVTAYEQYF. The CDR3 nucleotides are TGTGCCAGCTCGGGACTAGCGGGAGTCACAGCCTACGAGCAGTACTTC.

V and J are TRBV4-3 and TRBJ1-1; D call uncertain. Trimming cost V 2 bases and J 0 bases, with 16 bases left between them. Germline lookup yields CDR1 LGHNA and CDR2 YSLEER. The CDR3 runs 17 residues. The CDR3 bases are TGCGCCAGCAGCCAAAGGTTGGACGGACGAATGAACACTGAAGCTTTCTTT. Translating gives CASSQRLDGRMNTEAFF.

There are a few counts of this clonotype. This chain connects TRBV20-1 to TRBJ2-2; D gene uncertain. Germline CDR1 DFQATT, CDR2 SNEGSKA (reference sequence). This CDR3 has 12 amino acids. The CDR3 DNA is TGCAGCCCTCTCGATGACACCGGGGAGCTGTTTTTT. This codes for CSPLDDTGELFF.

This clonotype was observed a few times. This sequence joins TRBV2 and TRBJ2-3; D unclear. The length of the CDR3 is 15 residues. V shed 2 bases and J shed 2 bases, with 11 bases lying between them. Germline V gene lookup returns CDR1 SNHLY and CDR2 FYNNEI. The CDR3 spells CASSEQTSDTDTQYF. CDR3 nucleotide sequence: TGTGCCAGCAGTGAACAGACTTCGGACACAGATACGCAGTATTTT.

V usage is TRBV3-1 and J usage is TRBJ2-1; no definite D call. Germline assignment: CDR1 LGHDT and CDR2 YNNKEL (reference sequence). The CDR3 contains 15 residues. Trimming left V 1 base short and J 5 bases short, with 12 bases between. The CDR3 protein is CASSQGLVGDNEQFF. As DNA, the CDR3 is TGTGCCAGCAGCCAAGGTCTAGTCGGCGACAATGAGCAGTTCTTC.

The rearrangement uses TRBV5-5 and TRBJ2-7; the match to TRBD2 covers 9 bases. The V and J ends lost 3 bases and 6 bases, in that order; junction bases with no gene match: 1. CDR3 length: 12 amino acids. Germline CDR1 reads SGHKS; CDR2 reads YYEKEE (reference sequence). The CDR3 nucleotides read TGTGCCAGCAGCTCACTAGCGGGCGAGCAGTACTTC. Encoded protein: CASSSLAGEQYF.

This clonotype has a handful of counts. CDR3 in amino acids: CSARDPGRVTDTQYF. Here the CDR3 DNA reads TGCAGTGCTAGAGATCCTGGGAGGGTCACAGATACGCAGTATTTT. The gene calls are TRBV20-1 and TRBJ2-3; 7 nucleotides align to TRBD2. Germline CDR1 reads DFQATT; CDR2 reads SNEGSKA (reference sequence). Unmatched junction bases numbered 5, after V lost 0 bases and J lost 2 bases. The CDR3 sequence is 15 residues long.

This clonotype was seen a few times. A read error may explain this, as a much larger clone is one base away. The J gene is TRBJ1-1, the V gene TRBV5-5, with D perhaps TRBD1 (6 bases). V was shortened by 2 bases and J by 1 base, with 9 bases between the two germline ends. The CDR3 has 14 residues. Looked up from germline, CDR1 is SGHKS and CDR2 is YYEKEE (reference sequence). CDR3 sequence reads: CASSFATGNTEAFF. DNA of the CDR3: TGTGCCAGCAGCTTCGCGACAGGGAACACTGAAGCTTTCTTT.

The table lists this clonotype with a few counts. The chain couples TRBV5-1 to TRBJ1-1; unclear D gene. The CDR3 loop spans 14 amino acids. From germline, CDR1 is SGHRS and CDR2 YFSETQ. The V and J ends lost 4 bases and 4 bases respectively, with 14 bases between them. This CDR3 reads CASSGPDAGTEAFF. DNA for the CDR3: TGCGCCAGCAGCGGGCCGGACGCGGGCACTGAAGCTTTCTTT.

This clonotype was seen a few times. The CDR3 protein is CASSQENEQYF. CDR3 bases: TGCGCCAGCAGCCAAGAAAACGAGCAGTACTTC. The chain recombines TRBV4-1 with TRBJ2-7; no clear D. This CDR3 is built from 11 residues. Germline-derived CDR1 and CDR2 are MGHRA and YSYEKL. V was trimmed by 0 bases and J by 5 bases, leaving 2 bases between them.

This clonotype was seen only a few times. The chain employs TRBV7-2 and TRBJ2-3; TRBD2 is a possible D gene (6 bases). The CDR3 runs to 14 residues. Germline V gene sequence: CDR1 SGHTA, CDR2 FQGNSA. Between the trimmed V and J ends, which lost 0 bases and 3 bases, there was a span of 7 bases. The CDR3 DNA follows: TGTGCCAGCAGCTTAGCCAGCGGGACAGATACGCAGTATTTT. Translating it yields CASSLASGTDTQYF.